A single sample gave rise to the 6 T cell receptor beta chains below, sequenced in a study of cytomegalovirus exposure and HLA in healthy donors. In the PCR, 60 Vbeta and 13 Jbeta primers were used. Sequencing was performed with immunoSEQ multiplex PCR; in TCRdb, only in-frame clones are kept and a portion is missing. This table has approximately 110,000 clones, 60% to 75% appearing once. Sequencing was done on a sample of PBMCs. Source of these receptors: a man aged 40-50 years in good health and CMV-seropositive.

V gene TRBV19 combines with J gene TRBJ2-5; TRBD1 matches 10 bases. The trim removed 2 bases at V and 3 bases at J, leaving 6 bases unmatched. CDR1 and CDR2 (germline): LNHDA, SQIVND (reference sequence). The CDR3 has 16 residues. The CDR3 nucleotides read TGTGCCAGTAGTATATTACCGGGACAGGGGAAAGAGACCCAGTACTTC. It yields the protein CASSILPGQGKETQYF.

This rearrangement joins TRBV2 to TRBJ2-1; 11 nucleotides match TRBD2. CDR3 length: 16 residues. The germline gives CDR1 SNHLY, CDR2 FYNNEI. With V trimmed by 6 bases and J by 7 bases, 11 bases remained unmatched. The CDR3 DNA is TGTGCCAGCAGGCCTAGCGGGAGGATCCCGGGGAATGAGCAGTTCTTC. Its translation: CASRPSGRIPGNEQFF.

This chain connects TRBV29-1 to TRBJ2-6, with D perhaps TRBD2 (5 bases). CDR1 SQVTM and CDR2 ANQGSEA come from the germline V gene. The CDR3 totals 15 residues. Trimming removed 6 bases from V and 1 base from J, with 13 bases in between. CDR3 sequence: CSVEKTGSGANVLTF. Here the CDR3 DNA reads TGCAGCGTAGAAAAAACGGGGTCTGGGGCCAACGTCCTGACTTTC.

This clone was counted between two and nine times. J is TRBJ2-3 and V is TRBV28; 8 bases align to TRBD2. CDR3 size: 17 residues. Germline V CDR1 and CDR2: MDHEN, SYDVKM. V trimming: 5 bases; J trimming: 1 base; junction bases outside the gene matches: 11. This CDR3 reads CASSLTSLAGRTDTQYF. The CDR3 nucleotides are TGTGCCAGCAGTCTGACCTCATTAGCGGGACGCACAGATACGCAGTATTTT.

The chain is built from TRBV28 and TRBJ1-2, with unresolved D. V was clipped by 5 bases and J by 5 bases, with 12 bases between them. This CDR3 has 13 residues. The germline V gene has CDR1 MDHEN and CDR2 SYDVKM. CDR3 in amino acids: CASSDGQGYGYTF. The CDR3 DNA is TGTGCCAGCAGTGATGGGCAAGGATATGGCTACACCTTC.

The chain couples TRBV27 to TRBJ2-3; a possible D gene is TRBD2 (7 bases). Between the trimmed V and J ends, which lost 6 bases and 0 bases, there was a span of 16 bases. Per germline, CDR1 MNHEY and CDR2 SMNVEV (reference sequence). The length of the CDR3 is 16 residues. The CDR3 sequence: CASSPGGHRSTDTQYF. CDR3 DNA: TGTGCCAGCAGCCCGGGGGGACACCGAAGCACAGATACGCAGTATTTT.